This note documents a single T cell receptor beta chain sequence. Germline CDR1 is MNHEY and CDR2 is SVGAGI. The CDR3 is 15 amino acids. V lost 1 base and J 2 bases, leaving 9 bases between the germline ends. Profiled with immunoSEQ multiplex PCR; TCRdb holds only in-frame clones, not every one. The top ten clones hold about 3.8% of a sample with 57,000 or so clones, around 83% of them seen once. This entry is derived from a study of OX40 agonist ivuxolimab in advanced cancers. Background on the study: Dose-escalation patients suffered from hepatocellular carcinoma, melanoma, renal cell or head and neck cancer.

At cycle 4 day 1, cycle 7 day 1, and baseline, blood was sampled. The source material was CD4+ or CD8+ T cells sorted from blood, sampled in a trial of the OX40 agonist ivuxolimab. V and J are TRBV6-5 and TRBJ2-1; D perhaps matches TRBD1 (6 bases). This clonotype was obtained from an adult with an advanced solid tumor such as melanoma, head and neck, liver or kidney cancer. The CDR3 nucleotides read TGTGCCAGCAGTTACTTAGGGGGTCCCTACAATGAGCAGTTCTTC. Translation gives CASSYLGGPYNEQFF.